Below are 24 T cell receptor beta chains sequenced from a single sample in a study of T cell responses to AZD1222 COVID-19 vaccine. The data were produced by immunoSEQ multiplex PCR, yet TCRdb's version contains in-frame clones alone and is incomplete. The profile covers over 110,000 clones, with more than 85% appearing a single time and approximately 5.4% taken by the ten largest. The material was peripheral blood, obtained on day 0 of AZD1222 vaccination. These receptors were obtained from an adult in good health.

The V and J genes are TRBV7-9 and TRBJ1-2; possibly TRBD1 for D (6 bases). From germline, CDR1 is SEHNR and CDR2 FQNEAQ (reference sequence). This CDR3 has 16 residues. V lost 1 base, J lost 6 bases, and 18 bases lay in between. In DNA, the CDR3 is TGTGCCAGCAGCTTAGGTCCAGGGGAGGATGGGGATGGCTACACCTTC. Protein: CASSLGPGEDGDGYTF.

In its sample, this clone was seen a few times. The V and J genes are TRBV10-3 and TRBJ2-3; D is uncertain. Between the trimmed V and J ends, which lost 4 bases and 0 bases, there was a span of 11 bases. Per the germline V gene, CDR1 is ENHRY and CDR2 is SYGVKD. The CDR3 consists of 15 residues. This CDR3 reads CAISGARVSTDTQYF. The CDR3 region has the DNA TGTGCCATCAGTGGAGCTAGGGTTAGCACAGATACGCAGTATTTT.

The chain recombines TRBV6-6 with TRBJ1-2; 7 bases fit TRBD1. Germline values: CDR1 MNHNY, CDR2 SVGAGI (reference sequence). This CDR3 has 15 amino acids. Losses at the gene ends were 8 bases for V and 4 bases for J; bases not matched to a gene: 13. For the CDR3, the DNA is TGTGCCAGCGGCGGACAGGAGACAAAGCTCTATGGCTACACCTTC. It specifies CASGGQETKLYGYTF.

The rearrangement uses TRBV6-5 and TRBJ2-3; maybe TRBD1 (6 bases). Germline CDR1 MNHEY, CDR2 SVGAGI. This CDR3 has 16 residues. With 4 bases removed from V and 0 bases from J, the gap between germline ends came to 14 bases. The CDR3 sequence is CASSFLTGSSTDTQYF. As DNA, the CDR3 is TGTGCCAGCAGTTTTCTGACAGGATCTAGCACAGATACGCAGTATTTT.

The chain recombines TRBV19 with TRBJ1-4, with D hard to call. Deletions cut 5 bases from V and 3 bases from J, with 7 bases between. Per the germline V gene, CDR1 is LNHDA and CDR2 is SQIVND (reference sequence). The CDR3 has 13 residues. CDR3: CASSWGANEKLFF. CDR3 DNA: TGTGCCAGTAGTTGGGGAGCTAATGAAAAACTGTTTTTT.

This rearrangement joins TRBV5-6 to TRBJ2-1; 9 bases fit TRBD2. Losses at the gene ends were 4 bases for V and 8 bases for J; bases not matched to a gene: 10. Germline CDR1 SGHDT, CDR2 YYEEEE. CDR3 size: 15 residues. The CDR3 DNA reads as TGTGCCAGCAGCGCCCTAGCGGGGAGCGGAGATGAGCAGTTCTTC. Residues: CASSALAGSGDEQFF.

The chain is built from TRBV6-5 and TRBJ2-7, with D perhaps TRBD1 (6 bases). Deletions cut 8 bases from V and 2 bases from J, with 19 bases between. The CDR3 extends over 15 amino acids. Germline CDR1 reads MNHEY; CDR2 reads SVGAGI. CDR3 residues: CASLREQGSAYEQYF. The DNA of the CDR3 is TGTGCCAGCCTCCGGGAACAGGGTTCCGCCTACGAGCAGTACTTC.

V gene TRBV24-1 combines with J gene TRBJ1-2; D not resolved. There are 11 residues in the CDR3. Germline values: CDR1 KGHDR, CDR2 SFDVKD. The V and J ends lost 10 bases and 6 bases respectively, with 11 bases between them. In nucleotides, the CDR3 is TGTGCCACGCAGAGCTCTCATGGCTACACCTTC. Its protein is CATQSSHGYTF.

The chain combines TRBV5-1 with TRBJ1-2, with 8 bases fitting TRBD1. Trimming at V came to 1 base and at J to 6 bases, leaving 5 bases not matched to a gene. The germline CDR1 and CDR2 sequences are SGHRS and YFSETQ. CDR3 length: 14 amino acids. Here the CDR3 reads CASSLLGQADGYTF. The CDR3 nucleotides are TGCGCCAGCAGCTTGCTGGGACAGGCCGATGGCTACACCTTC.

CDR3 sequence reads: CASSISTGVYGYTF. The CDR3 DNA reads TGTGCCAGTAGTATCTCGACAGGGGTCTATGGCTACACCTTC. The chain carries TRBV19 and TRBJ1-2; TRBD1 aligns across 8 bases. V was clipped by 3 bases and J by 4 bases; unmatched bases: 4. This CDR3 is 14 amino acids long. CDR1 and CDR2 (germline): LNHDA, SQIVND (reference sequence).

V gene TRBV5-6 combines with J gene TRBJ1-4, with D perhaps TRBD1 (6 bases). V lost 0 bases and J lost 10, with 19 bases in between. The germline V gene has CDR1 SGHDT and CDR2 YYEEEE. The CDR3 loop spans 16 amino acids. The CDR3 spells CASSLAAGGRAGKLFF. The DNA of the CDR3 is TGTGCCAGCAGCTTGGCTGCCGGGGGGCGCGCTGGAAAACTGTTTTTT.

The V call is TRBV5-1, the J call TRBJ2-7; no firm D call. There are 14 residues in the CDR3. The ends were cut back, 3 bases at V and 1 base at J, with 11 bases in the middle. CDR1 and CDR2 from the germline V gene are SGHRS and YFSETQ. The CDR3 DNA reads TGCGCCAGCAGCTCGCATGGGTCTTCCTACGAGCAGTACTTC. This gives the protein CASSSHGSSYEQYF. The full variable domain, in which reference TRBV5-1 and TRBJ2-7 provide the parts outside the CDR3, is KAGVTQTPRYLIKTRGQQVTLSCSPISGHRSVSWYQQTPGQGLQFLFEYFSETQRNKGNFPGRFSGRQFSNSRSEMNVSTLELGDSALYLCASSSHGSSYEQYFGPGTRLTVT.

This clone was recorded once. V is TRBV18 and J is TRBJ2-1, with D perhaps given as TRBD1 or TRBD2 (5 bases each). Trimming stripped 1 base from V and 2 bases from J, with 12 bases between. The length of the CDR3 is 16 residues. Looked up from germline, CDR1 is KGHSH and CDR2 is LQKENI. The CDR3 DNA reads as TGTGCCAGCTCACCACTTGGGGGATCGACCTACAATGAGCAGTTCTTC. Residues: CASSPLGGSTYNEQFF. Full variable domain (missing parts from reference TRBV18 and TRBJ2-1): NAGVMQNPRHLVRRRGQEARLRCSPMKGHSHVYWYRQLPEEGLKFMVYLQKENIIDESGMPKERFSAEFPKEGPSILRIQQVVRGDSAAYFCASSPLGGSTYNEQFFGPGTRLTVL.

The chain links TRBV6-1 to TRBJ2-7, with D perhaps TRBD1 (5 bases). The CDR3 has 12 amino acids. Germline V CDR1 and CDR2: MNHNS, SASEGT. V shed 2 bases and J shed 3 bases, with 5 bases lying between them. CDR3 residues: CASSETGYEQYF. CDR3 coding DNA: TGTGCCAGCAGTGAAACAGGCTACGAGCAGTACTTC.

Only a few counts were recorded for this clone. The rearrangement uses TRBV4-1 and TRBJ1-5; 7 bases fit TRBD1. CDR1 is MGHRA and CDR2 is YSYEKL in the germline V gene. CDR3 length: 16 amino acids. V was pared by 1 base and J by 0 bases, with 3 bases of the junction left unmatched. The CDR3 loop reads CASSQVGQNSNQPQHF. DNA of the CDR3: TGCGCCAGCAGCCAAGTGGGACAGAATAGCAATCAGCCCCAGCATTTT.

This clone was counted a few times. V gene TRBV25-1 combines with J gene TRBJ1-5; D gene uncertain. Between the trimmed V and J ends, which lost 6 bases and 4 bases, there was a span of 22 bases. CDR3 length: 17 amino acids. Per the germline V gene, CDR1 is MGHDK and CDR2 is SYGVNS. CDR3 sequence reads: CASREDLHWQKNQPQHF. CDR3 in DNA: TGTGCCAGCAGGGAGGACCTGCATTGGCAGAAGAATCAGCCCCAGCATTTT.

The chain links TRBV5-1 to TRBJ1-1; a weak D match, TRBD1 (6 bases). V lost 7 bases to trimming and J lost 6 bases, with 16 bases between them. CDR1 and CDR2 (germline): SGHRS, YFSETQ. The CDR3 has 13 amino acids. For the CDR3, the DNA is TGCGCCAGCCGGGTGGGGGCTCGGGCTGAAGCTTTCTTT. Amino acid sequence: CASRVGARAEAFF.

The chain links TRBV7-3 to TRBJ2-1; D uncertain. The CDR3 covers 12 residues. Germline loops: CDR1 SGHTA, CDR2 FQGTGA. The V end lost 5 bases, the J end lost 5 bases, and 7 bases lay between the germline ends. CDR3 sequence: CASSPGNNEQFF. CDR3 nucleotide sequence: TGTGCCAGCAGCCCGGGCAACAATGAGCAGTTCTTC. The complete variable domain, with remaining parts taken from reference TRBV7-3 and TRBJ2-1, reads GAGVSQTPSNKVTEKGKYVELRCDPISGHTALYWYRQSLGQGPEFLIYFQGTGAADDSGLPNDRFFAVRPEGSVSTLKIQRTERGDSAVYLCASSPGNNEQFFGPGTRLTVL.

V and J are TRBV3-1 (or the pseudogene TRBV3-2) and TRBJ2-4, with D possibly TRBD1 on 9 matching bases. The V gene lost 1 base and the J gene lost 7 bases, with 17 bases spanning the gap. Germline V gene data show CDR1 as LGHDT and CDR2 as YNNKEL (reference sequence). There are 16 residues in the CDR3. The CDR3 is CASSQGTGAGGNIQYF. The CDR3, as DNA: TGTGCCAGCAGCCAAGGGACAGGGGCGGGGGGTAACATTCAGTACTTC.

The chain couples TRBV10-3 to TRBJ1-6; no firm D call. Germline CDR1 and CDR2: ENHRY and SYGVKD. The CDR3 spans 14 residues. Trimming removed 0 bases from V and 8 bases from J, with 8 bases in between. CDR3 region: CAISESGWDSPLHF. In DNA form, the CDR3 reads TGTGCCATCAGTGAGTCTGGGTGGGATTCACCCCTCCACTTT.

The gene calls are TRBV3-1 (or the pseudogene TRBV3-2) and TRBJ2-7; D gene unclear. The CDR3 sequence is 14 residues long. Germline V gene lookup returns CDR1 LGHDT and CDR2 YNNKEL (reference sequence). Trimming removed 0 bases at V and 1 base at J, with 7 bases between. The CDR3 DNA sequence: TGTGCCAGCAGCCAAGATGGGCCATCCTACGAGCAGTACTTC. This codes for CASSQDGPSYEQYF.

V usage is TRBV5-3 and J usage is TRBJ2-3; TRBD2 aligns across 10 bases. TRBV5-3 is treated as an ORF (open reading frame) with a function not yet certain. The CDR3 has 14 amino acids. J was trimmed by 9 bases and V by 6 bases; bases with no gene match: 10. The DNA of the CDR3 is TGTGCCAGAAAAAAGCGGGAGGGCCTCGAGACGCAGTATTTT. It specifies CARKKREGLETQYF.

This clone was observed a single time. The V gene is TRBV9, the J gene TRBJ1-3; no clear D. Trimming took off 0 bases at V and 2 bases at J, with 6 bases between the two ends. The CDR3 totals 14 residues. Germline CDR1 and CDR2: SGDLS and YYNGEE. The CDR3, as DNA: TGTGCCAGCAGCGTAGCGGTGACTGGAAACACCATATATTTT. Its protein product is CASSVAVTGNTIYF.

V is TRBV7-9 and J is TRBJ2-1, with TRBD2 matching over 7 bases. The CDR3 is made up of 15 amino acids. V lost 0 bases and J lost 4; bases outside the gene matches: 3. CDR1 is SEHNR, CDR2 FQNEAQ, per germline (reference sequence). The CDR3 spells CASSLAGGEYNEQFF. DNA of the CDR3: TGTGCCAGCAGCTTAGCTGGGGGGGAGTACAATGAGCAGTTCTTC.